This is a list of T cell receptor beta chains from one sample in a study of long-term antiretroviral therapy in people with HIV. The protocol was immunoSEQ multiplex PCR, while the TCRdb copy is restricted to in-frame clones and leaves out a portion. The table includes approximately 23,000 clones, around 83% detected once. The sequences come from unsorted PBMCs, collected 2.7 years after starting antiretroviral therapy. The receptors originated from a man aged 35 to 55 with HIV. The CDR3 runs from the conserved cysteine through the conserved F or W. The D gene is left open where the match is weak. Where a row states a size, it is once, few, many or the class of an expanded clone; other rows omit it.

DNA: TGTGCCTGGACCAGAGTAAACTATGGCTACACCTTC
CDR3: CAWTRVNYGYTF
V: TRBV30
J: TRBJ1-2
D: NA
size: NA

DNA: TGTGCCAGCAGCCCCATGATCTTCAATCAGCCCCAGCATTTT
CDR3: CASSPMIFNQPQHF
V: TRBV6-5
J: TRBJ1-5
D: NA
size: NA

DNA: TGCAGCGCTGGGACGATTCTGACTGAAGCTTTCTTT
CDR3: CSAGTILTEAFF
V: TRBV29-1
J: TRBJ1-1
D: NA
size: NA

DNA: TGTGCCAGCAGTACACCCGGGGTCGCCAAAAACATTCAGTACTTC
CDR3: CASSTPGVAKNIQYF
V: TRBV7-8
J: TRBJ2-4
D: NA
size: NA

DNA: TGTGCCAGCAGCTTATGGGCGGGAGGGGGAGAGACCCAGTACTTC
CDR3: CASSLWAGGGETQYF
V: TRBV7-2
J: TRBJ2-5
D: TRBD2
size: NA

DNA: TGTGCCAGCAGCTTAGCGCGGGGGACTAGCGGCCAAGAGACCCAGTACTTC
CDR3: CASSLARGTSGQETQYF
V: TRBV7-9
J: TRBJ2-5
D: TRBD2
size: NA

DNA: TGTGCCAGCAGCAGCCCCGAGGGCCGGAGGGATACGCAGTATTTT
CDR3: CASSSPEGRRDTQYF
V: TRBV7-8
J: TRBJ2-3
D: NA
size: NA

DNA: TGCGCCAGCAGCCGACTGGGACCCACTGAAGCTTTCTTT
CDR3: CASSRLGPTEAFF
V: TRBV4-3
J: TRBJ1-1
D: NA
size: once

DNA: TGTGCCAGCAGCCCGATGACTAGCGGTCTCTCGGATGAGCAGTTCTTC
CDR3: CASSPMTSGLSDEQFF
V: TRBV11-2
J: TRBJ2-1
D: TRBD2
size: NA

DNA: TGTGCCAGTGGACTGGGGGAGGGCACTGAAGCTTTCTTT
CDR3: CASGLGEGTEAFF
V: TRBV21-1
J: TRBJ1-1
D: NA
size: NA

DNA: TGTGCCAGCAGTGGCGGGGGACAGCACTCCTACGAGCAGTACTTC
CDR3: CASSGGGQHSYEQYF
V: TRBV28
J: TRBJ2-7
D: NA
size: NA

DNA: TGTGCCATCAGTCCACAGGGGCGGTCCTACAATGAGCAGTTCTTC
CDR3: CAISPQGRSYNEQFF
V: TRBV10-3
J: TRBJ2-1
D: TRBD1
size: NA